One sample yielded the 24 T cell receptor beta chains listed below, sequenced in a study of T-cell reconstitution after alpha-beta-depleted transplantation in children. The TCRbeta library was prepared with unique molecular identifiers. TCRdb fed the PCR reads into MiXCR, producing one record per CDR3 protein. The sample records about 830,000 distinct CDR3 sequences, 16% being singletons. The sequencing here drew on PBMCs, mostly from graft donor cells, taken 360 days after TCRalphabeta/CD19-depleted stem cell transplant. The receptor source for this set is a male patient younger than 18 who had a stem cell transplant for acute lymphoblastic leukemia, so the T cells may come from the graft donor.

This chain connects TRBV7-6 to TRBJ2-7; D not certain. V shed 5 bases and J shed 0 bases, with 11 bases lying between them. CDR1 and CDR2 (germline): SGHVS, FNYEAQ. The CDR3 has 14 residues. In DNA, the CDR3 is TGTGCCAGCAGCCGGGCGGACGACTCCTACGAGCAGTACTTC. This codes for CASSRADDSYEQYF.

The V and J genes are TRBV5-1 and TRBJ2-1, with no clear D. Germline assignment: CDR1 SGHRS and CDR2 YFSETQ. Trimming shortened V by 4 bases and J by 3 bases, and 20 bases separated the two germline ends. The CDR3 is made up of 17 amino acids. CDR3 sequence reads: CASSLFPDPTLYNEQFF. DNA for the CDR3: TGCGCCAGCAGCCTCTTTCCCGACCCTACTCTCTACAATGAGCAGTTCTTC.

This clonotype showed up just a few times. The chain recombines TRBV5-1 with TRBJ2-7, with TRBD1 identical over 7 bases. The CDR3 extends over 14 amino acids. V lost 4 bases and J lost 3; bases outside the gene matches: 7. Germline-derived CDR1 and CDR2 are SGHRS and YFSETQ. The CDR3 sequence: CASSPGTENYEQYF. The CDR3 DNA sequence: TGCGCCAGCAGCCCAGGGACAGAAAACTACGAGCAGTACTTC.

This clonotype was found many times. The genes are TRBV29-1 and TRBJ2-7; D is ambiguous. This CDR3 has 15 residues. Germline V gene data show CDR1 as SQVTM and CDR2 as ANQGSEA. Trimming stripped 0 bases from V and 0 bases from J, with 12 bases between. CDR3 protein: CSVEDQRQNSYEQYF. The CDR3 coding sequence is TGCAGCGTTGAAGATCAAAGGCAAAACTCCTACGAGCAGTACTTC.

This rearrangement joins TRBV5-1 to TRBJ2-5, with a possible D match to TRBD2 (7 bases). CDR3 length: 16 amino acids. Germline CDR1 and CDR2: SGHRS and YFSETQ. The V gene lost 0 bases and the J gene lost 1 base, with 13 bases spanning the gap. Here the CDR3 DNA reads TGCGCCAGCAGCTTGGCTAGGGGGAGGGCCCAAGAGACCCAGTACTTC. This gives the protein CASSLARGRAQETQYF. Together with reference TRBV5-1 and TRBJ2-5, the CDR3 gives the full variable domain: KAGVTQTPRYLIKTRGQQVTLSCSPISGHRSVSWYQQTPGQGLQFLFEYFSETQRNKGNFPGRFSGRQFSNSRSEMNVSTLELGDSALYLCASSLARGRAQETQYFGPGTRLLVL.

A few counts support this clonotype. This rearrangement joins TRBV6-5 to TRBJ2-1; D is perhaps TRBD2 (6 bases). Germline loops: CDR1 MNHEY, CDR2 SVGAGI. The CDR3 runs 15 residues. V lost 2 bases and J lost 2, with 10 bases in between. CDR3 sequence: CASSYQTRAYNEQFF. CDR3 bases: TGTGCCAGCAGTTACCAGACTAGGGCCTACAATGAGCAGTTCTTC.

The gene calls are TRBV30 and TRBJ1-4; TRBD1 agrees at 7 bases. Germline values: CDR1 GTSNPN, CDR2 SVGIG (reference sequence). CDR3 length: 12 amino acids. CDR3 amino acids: CASDRPNEKLFF. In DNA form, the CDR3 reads TGTGCTTCGGACAGGCCTAATGAAAAACTGTTTTTT.

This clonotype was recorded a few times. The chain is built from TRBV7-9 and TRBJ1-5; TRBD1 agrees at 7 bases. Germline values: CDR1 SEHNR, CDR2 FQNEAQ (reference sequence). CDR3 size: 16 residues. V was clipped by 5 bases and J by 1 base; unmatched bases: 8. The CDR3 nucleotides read TGTGCCAGCAGCCCCTTGACAGGGAAGAGCAATCAGCCCCAGCATTTT. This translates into CASSPLTGKSNQPQHF.

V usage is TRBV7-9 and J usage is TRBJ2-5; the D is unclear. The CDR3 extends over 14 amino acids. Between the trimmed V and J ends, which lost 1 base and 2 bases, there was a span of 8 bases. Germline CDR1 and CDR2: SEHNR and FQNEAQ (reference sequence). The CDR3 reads CASSLETEQETQYF. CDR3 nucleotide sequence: TGTGCCAGCAGCTTAGAAACGGAGCAAGAGACCCAGTACTTC.

The CDR3, as DNA: TGCGCCAGCAGCCAAGGAGACAGTAGGCCAAATCAAGAGACCCAGTACTTC. Translated: CASSQGDSRPNQETQYF. This sequence joins TRBV4-3 and TRBJ2-5; a possible D gene is TRBD1 (5 bases). The germline V and J ends were trimmed by 1 base and 2 bases, with 17 bases remaining between them. CDR3 length: 17 amino acids. CDR1 LGHNA and CDR2 YSLEER come from the germline V gene.

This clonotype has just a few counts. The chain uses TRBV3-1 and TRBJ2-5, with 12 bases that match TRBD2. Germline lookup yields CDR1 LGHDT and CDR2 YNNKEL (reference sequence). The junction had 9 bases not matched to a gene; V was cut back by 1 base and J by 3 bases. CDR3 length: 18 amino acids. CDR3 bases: TGTGCCAGCAGCCAAGGGCGACTAGCGGGAGTTTCGAAAGAGACCCAGTACTTC. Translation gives CASSQGRLAGVSKETQYF.

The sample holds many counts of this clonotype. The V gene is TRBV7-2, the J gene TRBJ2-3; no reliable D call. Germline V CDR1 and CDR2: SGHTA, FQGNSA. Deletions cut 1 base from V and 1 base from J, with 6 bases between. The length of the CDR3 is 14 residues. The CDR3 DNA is TGTGCCAGCAGCTTAGGGGCCGGCACAGATACGCAGTATTTT. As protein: CASSLGAGTDTQYF.

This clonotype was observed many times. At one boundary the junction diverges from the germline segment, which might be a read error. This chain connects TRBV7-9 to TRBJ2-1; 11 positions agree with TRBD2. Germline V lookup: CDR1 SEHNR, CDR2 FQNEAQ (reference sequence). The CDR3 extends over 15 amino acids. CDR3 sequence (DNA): TGTGCCAGCAGCGTAGCGGGAGGGCCCGATAATGAGCAGTTCTTC. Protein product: CASSVAGGPDNEQFF.

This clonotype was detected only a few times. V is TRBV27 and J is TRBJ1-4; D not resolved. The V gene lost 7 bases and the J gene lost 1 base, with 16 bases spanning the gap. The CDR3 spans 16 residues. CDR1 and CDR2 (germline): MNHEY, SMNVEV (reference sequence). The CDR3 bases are TGTGCCAGCACAAGTTTCCCCGGGCGAACTAATGAAAAACTGTTTTTT. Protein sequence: CASTSFPGRTNEKLFF.

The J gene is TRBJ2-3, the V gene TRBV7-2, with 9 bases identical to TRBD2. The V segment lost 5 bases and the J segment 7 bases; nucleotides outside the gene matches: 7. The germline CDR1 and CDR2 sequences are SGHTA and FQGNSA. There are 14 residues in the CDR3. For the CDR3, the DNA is TGTGCCAGCAGCCCCCATAGCGGGAGAAATACGCAGTATTTT. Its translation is CASSPHSGRNTQYF.

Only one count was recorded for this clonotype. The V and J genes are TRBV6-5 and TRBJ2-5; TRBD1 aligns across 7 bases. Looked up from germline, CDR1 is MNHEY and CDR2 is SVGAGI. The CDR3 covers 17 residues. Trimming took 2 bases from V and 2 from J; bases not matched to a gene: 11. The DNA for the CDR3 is TGTGCCAGCAGTTACCGCCCGGACAGGAGAGGTCAAGAGACCCAGTACTTC. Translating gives CASSYRPDRRGQETQYF.

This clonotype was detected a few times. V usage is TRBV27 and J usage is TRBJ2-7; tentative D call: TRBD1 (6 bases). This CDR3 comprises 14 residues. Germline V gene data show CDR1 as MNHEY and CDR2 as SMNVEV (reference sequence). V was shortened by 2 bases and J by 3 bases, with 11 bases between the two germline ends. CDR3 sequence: CASSLAGVDYEQYF. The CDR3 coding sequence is TGTGCCAGCAGTTTAGCAGGGGTCGACTACGAGCAGTACTTC.

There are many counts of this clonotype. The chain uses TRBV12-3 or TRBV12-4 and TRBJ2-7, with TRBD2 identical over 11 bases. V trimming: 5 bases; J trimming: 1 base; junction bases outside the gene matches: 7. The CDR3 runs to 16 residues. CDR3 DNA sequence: TGTGCCAGCAGTAGTCCCGGGACTAGCGGATCCTACGAGCAGTACTTC. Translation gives CASSSPGTSGSYEQYF.

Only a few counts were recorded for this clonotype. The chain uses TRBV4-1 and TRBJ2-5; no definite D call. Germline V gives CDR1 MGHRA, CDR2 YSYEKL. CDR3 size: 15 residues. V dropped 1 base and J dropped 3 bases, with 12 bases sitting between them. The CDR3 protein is CASSQVVLVKETQYF. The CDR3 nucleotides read TGCGCCAGCAGCCAAGTGGTGCTAGTTAAAGAGACCCAGTACTTC.

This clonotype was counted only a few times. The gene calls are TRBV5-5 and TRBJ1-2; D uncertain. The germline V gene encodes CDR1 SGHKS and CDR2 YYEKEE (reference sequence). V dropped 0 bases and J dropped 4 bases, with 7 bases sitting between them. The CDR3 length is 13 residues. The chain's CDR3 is CASSLGSFYGYTF. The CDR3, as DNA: TGTGCCAGCAGCTTGGGCAGCTTCTATGGCTACACCTTC.

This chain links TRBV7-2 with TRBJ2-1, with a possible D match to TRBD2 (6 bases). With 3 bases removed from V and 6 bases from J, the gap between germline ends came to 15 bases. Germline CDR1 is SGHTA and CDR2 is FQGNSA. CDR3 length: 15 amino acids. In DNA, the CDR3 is TGTGCCAGCAGCTTGCTTACGGGAGCTGGCAATGAGCAGTTCTTC. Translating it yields CASSLLTGAGNEQFF. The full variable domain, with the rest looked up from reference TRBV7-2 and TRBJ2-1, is GAGVSQSPSNKVTEKGKDVELRCDPISGHTALYWYRQSLGQGLEFLIYFQGNSAPDKSGLPSDRFSAERTGGSVSTLTIQRTQQEDSAVYLCASSLLTGAGNEQFFGPGTRLTVL.

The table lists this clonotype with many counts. The CDR3 DNA reads TGTGCCAGCAGCTCTAGGGGAACTAGCGGGATCCTTTACGAGCAGTACTTC. It encodes CASSSRGTSGILYEQYF. This sequence joins TRBV7-2 and TRBJ2-7; 10 bases match TRBD2. The CDR3 has 17 amino acids. V lost 4 bases, J lost 4 bases, and 13 bases stayed unmatched. CDR1 SGHTA and CDR2 FQGNSA come from the germline V gene.

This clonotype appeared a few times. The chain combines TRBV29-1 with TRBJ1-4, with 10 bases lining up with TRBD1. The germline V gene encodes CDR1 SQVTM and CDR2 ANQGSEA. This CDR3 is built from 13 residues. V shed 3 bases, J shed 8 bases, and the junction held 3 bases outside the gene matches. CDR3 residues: CSVEGQGWEKLFF. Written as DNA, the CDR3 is TGCAGCGTTGAGGGACAGGGGTGGGAAAAACTGTTTTTT.

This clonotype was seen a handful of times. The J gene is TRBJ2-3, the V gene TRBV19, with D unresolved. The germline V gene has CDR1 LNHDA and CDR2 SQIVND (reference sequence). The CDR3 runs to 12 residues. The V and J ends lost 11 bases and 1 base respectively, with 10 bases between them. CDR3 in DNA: TGTGCCGTCTCAGAGGGCACAGATACGCAGTATTTT. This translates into CAVSEGTDTQYF.